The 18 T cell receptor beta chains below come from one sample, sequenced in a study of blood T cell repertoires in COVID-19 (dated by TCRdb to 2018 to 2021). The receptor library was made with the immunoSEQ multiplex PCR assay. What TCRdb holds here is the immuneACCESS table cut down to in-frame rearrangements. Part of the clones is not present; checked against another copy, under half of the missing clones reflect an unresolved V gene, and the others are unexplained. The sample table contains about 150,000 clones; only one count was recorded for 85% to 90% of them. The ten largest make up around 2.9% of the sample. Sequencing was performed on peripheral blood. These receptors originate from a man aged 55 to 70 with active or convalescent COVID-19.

CDR3 DNA: TGTGCCAGCACGGGGTCTAGCGGGAGGCCCTCCTACAATGAGCAGTTCTTC. Protein product: CASTGSSGRPSYNEQFF. The chain uses TRBV28 and TRBJ2-1; 11 positions agree with TRBD2. Trimming removed 7 bases from V and 0 bases from J; junction bases left unmatched: 8. The germline CDR1 and CDR2 sequences are MDHEN and SYDVKM. The CDR3 runs to 17 residues. Drawing the rest from reference TRBV28 and TRBJ2-1, the complete variable domain is DVKVTQSSRYLVKRTGEKVFLECVQDMDHENMFWYRQDPGLGLRLIYFSYDVKMKEKGDIPEGYSVSREKKERFSLILESASTNQTSMYLCASTGSSGRPSYNEQFFGPGTRLTVL.

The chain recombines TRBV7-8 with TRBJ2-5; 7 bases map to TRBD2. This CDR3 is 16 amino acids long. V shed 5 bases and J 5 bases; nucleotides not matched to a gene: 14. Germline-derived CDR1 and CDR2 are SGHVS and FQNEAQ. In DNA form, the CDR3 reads TGTGCCAGCAGCGCCACTCAAGCGGGGTGGAGGGAGACCCAGTACTTC. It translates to CASSATQAGWRETQYF.

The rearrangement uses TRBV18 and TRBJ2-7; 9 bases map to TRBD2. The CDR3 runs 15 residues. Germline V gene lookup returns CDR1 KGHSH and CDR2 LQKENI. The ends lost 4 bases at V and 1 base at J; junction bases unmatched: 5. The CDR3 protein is CASSQAGGGSYEQYF. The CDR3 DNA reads TGTGCCAGCTCACAGGCGGGAGGGGGTTCCTACGAGCAGTACTTC.

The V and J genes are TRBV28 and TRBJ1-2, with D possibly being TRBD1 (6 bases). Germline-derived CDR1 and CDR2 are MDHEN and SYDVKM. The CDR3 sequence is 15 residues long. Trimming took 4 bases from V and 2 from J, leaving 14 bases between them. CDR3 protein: CASSSSGGRNYGYTF. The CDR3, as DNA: TGTGCCAGCAGTTCCAGCGGGGGCCGGAACTATGGCTACACCTTC.

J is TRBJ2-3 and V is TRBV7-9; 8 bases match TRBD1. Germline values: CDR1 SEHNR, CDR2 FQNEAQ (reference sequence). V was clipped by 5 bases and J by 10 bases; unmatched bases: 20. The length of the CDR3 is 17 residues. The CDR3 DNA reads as TGTGCCAGCAGCCCGATGCGGCAGGCAGGGGGCACAGGCGCGCAGTATTTT. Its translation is CASSPMRQAGGTGAQYF.

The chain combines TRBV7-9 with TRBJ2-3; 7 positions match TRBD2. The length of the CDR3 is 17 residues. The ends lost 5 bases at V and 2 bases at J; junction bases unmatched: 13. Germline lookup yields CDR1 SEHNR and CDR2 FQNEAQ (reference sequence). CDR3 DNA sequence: TGTGCCAGCAGCAGAAATCTCCTAGCGGCCGACACAGATACGCAGTATTTT. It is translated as CASSRNLLAADTDTQYF.

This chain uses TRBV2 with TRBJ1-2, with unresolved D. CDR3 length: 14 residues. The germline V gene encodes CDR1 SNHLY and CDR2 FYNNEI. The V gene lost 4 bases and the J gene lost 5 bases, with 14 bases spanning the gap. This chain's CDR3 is CASSGKGDSYGYTF. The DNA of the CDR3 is TGTGCCAGCAGTGGGAAAGGAGATTCATATGGCTACACCTTC.

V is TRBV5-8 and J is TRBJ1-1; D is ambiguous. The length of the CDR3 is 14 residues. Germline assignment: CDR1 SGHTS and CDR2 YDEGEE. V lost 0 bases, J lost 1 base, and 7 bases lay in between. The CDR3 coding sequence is TGTGCCAGCAGCTTGGCCACAGCGAACACTGAAGCTTTCTTT. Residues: CASSLATANTEAFF.

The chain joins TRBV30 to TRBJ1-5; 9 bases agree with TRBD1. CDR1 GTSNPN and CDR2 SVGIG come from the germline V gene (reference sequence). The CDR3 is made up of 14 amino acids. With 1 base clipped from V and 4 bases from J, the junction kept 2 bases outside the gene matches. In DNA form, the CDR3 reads TGTGCCTGGAGTGGAGGGACAGGGAATCAGCCCCAGCATTTT. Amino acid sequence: CAWSGGTGNQPQHF.

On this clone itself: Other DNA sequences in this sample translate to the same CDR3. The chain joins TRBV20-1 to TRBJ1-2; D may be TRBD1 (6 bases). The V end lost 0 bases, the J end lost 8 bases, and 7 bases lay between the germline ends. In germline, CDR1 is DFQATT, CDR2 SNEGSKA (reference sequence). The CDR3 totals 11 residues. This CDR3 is CSARDRGGYTF. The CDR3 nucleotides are TGCAGTGCTAGAGACAGGGGCGGCTACACCTTC.

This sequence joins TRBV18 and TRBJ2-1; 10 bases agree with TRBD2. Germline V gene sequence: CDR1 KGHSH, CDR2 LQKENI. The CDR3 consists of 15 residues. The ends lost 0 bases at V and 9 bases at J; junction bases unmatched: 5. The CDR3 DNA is TGTGCCAGCTCACCACCTGGGACTAGCGTTCCTGAGCAGTTCTTC. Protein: CASSPPGTSVPEQFF. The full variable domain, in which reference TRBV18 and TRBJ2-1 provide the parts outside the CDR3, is NAGVMQNPRHLVRRRGQEARLRCSPMKGHSHVYWYRQLPEEGLKFMVYLQKENIIDESGMPKERFSAEFPKEGPSILRIQQVVRGDSAAYFCASSPPGTSVPEQFFGPGTRLTVL.

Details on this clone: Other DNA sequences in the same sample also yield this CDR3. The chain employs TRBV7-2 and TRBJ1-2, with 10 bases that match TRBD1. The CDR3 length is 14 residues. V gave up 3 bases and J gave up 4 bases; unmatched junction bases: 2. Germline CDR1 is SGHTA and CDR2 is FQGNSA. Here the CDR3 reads CASSFGTGVYGYTF. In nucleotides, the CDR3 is TGTGCCAGCAGCTTCGGGACAGGGGTCTATGGCTACACCTTC.

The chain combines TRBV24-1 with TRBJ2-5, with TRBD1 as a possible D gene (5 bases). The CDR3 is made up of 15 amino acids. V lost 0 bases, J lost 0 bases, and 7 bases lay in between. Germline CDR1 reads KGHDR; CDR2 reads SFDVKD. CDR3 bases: TGTGCCACCAGTGATTTGACAGGCAACCAAGAGACCCAGTACTTC. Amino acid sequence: CATSDLTGNQETQYF.

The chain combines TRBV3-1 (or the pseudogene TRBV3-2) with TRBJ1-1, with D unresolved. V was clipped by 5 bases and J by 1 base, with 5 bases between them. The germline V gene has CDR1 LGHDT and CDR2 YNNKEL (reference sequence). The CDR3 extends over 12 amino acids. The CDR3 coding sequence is TGTGCCAGCAGCGGGAGGAACACTGAAGCTTTCTTT. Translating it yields CASSGRNTEAFF.

The DNA for the CDR3 is TGCGCCAGCAGCTCGCCTCCGGGACAGACTATGAACACTGAAGCTTTCTTT. This gives the protein CASSSPPGQTMNTEAFF. The genes are TRBV5-1 and TRBJ1-1, with 7 bases identical to TRBD1. The CDR3 totals 17 residues. Trimming took 3 bases from V and 0 from J; bases not matched to a gene: 11. Germline V gene sequence: CDR1 SGHRS, CDR2 YFSETQ.

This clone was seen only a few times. CDR3 DNA sequence: TGTGCCAGTAGGAGCGGGGTAAACTCTGGAAACACCATATATTTT. It encodes CASRSGVNSGNTIYF. V and J are TRBV19 and TRBJ1-3, with D unclear. The CDR3 is made up of 15 amino acids. The ends were cut back, 6 bases at V and 0 bases at J, with 12 bases in the middle. From germline, CDR1 is LNHDA and CDR2 SQIVND (reference sequence).

CDR3 DNA sequence: TGTGCCAGCAGCCCGGAGGCACAGGGTCATGAAAAACTGTTTTTT. It codes for CASSPEAQGHEKLFF. The chain uses TRBV7-2 and TRBJ1-4; a possible D gene is TRBD1 (6 bases). The ends were cut back, 5 bases at V and 6 bases at J, with 16 bases in the middle. Germline V gene sequence: CDR1 SGHTA, CDR2 FQGNSA. CDR3 length: 15 residues.

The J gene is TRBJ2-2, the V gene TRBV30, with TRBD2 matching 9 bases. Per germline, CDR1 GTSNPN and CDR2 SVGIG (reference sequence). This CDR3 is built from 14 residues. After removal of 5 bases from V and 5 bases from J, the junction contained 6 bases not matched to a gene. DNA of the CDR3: TGTGCCTGGGCGGCGGGAGGGACGACCGGGGAGCTGTTTTTT. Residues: CAWAAGGTTGELFF.